The 17 T cell receptor beta chains below all came from one sample that was sequenced in a study of blood T cell repertoires in COVID-19. Sequencing used immunoSEQ multiplex PCR; TCRdb keeps in-frame clones, though not all of them. The sample records roughly 200,000 clones, around 84% being singletons. Sequenced material: peripheral blood. Receptors originate from a woman of 80 years or more with acute or convalescent COVID-19.

This clone occurred a few times. The rearrangement uses TRBV19 and TRBJ2-1; 12 bases line up with TRBD2. The CDR3 covers 14 residues. Trimming took 1 base from V and 13 from J; bases not matched to a gene: 5. The V gene's germline CDR1 is LNHDA and CDR2 SQIVND (reference sequence). The CDR3 sequence: CASSIAWTSGVQFF. The DNA for the CDR3 is TGTGCCAGTAGTATAGCCTGGACTAGCGGGGTTCAGTTCTTC.

J is TRBJ1-4 and V is TRBV10-3; no clear D gene. Germline-derived CDR1 and CDR2 are ENHRY and SYGVKD. V was cut by 6 bases and J by 7 bases, with 21 bases left in between. The CDR3 loop spans 16 amino acids. The DNA for the CDR3 is TGTGCCATCAGAGAGGACCCGCCTACAGTTGGTGAAAAACTGTTTTTT. Translating gives CAIREDPPTVGEKLFF.

The chain combines TRBV29-1 with TRBJ2-1; 8 bases agree with TRBD2. The CDR3 is 13 residues long. The V and J ends lost 2 bases and 9 bases, in that order; junction bases with no gene match: 6. Germline V lookup: CDR1 SQVTM, CDR2 ANQGSEA. This CDR3 is CSVETGAGGEQFF. The CDR3 DNA follows: TGCAGCGTTGAAACGGGGGCGGGAGGTGAGCAGTTCTTC.

The chain is built from TRBV4-3 and TRBJ1-2; maybe TRBD1 (5 bases). Germline CDR1 reads LGHNA; CDR2 reads YSLEER. This CDR3 comprises 17 residues. V was cut by 0 bases and J by 3 bases, with 17 bases left in between. In DNA, the CDR3 is TGCGCCAGCAGCCAAGATCTAGTGTCAGGGTTATACTATGGCTACACCTTC. Translating gives CASSQDLVSGLYYGYTF.

The chain recombines TRBV19 with TRBJ1-3; D might be TRBD1 (5 bases). The CDR3 is made up of 14 amino acids. Germline values: CDR1 LNHDA, CDR2 SQIVND (reference sequence). Trimming pared 5 bases from V and 4 bases from J, leaving 12 bases between. Written as DNA, the CDR3 is TGTGCCAGTAGTTCCCGGGGGGTCGGAAACACCATATATTTT. Translated: CASSSRGVGNTIYF.

The chain has TRBV3-1 (or the pseudogene TRBV3-2) and TRBJ2-4; D call uncertain. The length of the CDR3 is 14 residues. The ends were cut back, 4 bases at V and 1 base at J, with 8 bases in the middle. Per the germline V gene, CDR1 is LGHDT and CDR2 is YNNKEL (reference sequence). Here the CDR3 DNA reads TGTGCCAGCAGCCTCTTGAGGGCCAAAAACATTCAGTACTTC. Protein product: CASSLLRAKNIQYF.

This sequence joins TRBV19 and TRBJ2-1; 10 nucleotides line up with TRBD1. V trimming: 2 bases; J trimming: 8 bases; junction bases outside the gene matches: 9. CDR3 length: 16 amino acids. Germline V CDR1 and CDR2: LNHDA, SQIVND (reference sequence). CDR3 in amino acids: CASSIYLTGGKDEQFF. In DNA form, the CDR3 reads TGTGCCAGTAGTATATATTTGACAGGGGGCAAGGATGAGCAGTTCTTC.

As regards this clone: The junction differs from germline at one of its ends, possibly a read error. V gene TRBV10-1 combines with J gene TRBJ1-6; D unresolved. Germline V CDR1 and CDR2: WNHNN, SYGVQD (reference sequence). The CDR3 length is 13 residues. CDR3 sequence reads: CASSGAYNSPLHF. The DNA of the CDR3 is TGCGCCAGCAGTGGGGCCTACAATTCACCCCTCCACTTT.

The chain employs TRBV7-9 and TRBJ2-5; a weak D match, TRBD2 (5 bases). The CDR3 has 15 residues. Trimming shortened V by 2 bases and J by 4 bases, and 14 bases separated the two germline ends. Germline CDR1 reads SEHNR; CDR2 reads FQNEAQ (reference sequence). CDR3 nucleotide sequence: TGTGCCAGCAGCTTATCGAGGGTGACGGGAGAGACCCAGTACTTC. The encoded protein is CASSLSRVTGETQYF. Looking up the rest from reference TRBV7-9 and TRBJ2-5 gives the full variable domain: DTGVSQNPRHKITKRGQNVTFRCDPISEHNRLYWYRQTLGQGPEFLTYFQNEAQLEKSRLLSDRFSAERPKGSFSTLEIQRTEQGDSAMYLCASSLSRVTGETQYFGPGTRLLVL.

The J gene is TRBJ2-1, the V gene TRBV5-1, with TRBD2 matching over 13 bases. V shed 4 bases, J shed 0 bases, and the junction held 4 bases outside the gene matches. The CDR3 extends over 17 amino acids. Germline V gives CDR1 SGHRS, CDR2 YFSETQ. CDR3 region: CASSVGTSGTSYNEQFF. The DNA of the CDR3 is TGCGCCAGCAGCGTCGGGACTAGCGGGACCTCCTACAATGAGCAGTTCTTC. The full variable domain, its missing parts supplied by reference TRBV5-1 and TRBJ2-1, is KAGVTQTPRYLIKTRGQQVTLSCSPISGHRSVSWYQQTPGQGLQFLFEYFSETQRNKGNFPGRFSGRQFSNSRSEMNVSTLELGDSALYLCASSVGTSGTSYNEQFFGPGTRLTVL.

To note about this clone: Other DNA variants within this sample encode the same CDR3. CDR3 in DNA: TGTGCCAGCAGTTACCAAGGGGGGAACACTGAAGCTTTCTTT. Encoded protein: CASSYQGGNTEAFF. The genes are TRBV6-5 and TRBJ1-1, with D perhaps matching TRBD1 (6 bases). Germline loops: CDR1 MNHEY, CDR2 SVGAGI. V shed 2 bases and J shed 1 base, with 8 bases lying between them. The CDR3 runs to 14 residues.

The rearrangement joins TRBV5-1 to TRBJ2-5; 9 nucleotides agree with TRBD1. CDR3 length: 16 residues. The germline V gene has CDR1 SGHRS and CDR2 YFSETQ. Losses at the gene ends were 0 bases for V and 5 bases for J; bases not matched to a gene: 8. The CDR3: CASSLGLTGGGETQYF. CDR3 nucleotides: TGCGCCAGCAGCTTGGGTCTGACAGGGGGTGGGGAGACCCAGTACTTC.

The V call is TRBV2, the J call TRBJ2-7, with 8 bases fitting TRBD1. After removal of 4 bases from V and 4 bases from J, the junction contained 6 bases not matched to a gene. The CDR3 spans 14 residues. Germline V gives CDR1 SNHLY, CDR2 FYNNEI. The CDR3 region is CASSVEGQAYEQYF. CDR3 bases: TGTGCCAGCAGTGTAGAGGGACAGGCTTACGAGCAGTACTTC.

V gene TRBV7-2 combines with J gene TRBJ1-3; no reliable D call. V shed 1 base and J shed 2 bases, with 18 bases lying between them. The CDR3 totals 18 residues. Germline V gives CDR1 SGHTA, CDR2 FQGNSA. The CDR3 sequence is CASSLVRVGAGAGNTIYF. CDR3 sequence (DNA): TGTGCCAGCAGCTTAGTTCGGGTTGGTGCGGGTGCTGGAAACACCATATATTTT.

CDR3 protein: CASGETSGRVEQFF. The CDR3 DNA reads as TGTGCCAGCGGAGAGACTAGCGGGCGGGTGGAACAGTTCTTC. The genes are TRBV6-5 and TRBJ2-1, with 10 bases lining up with TRBD2. V dropped 8 bases and J dropped 13; count of bases not matched to a gene: 14. The CDR3 length is 14 residues. Germline CDR1 MNHEY, CDR2 SVGAGI.

The CDR3 region has the DNA TGTGCCAGCAGTACCCGACAGAACAATCAGCCCCAGCATTTT. Protein product: CASSTRQNNQPQHF. This chain joins TRBV27 and TRBJ1-5; TRBD1 might be the D (5 bases). This CDR3 has 14 amino acids. Germline CDR1 is MNHEY and CDR2 is SMNVEV (reference sequence). V gave up 5 bases and J gave up 3 bases, with 11 bases separating them.

The chain combines TRBV9 with TRBJ2-2; no clear D gene. CDR1 is SGDLS and CDR2 is YYNGEE in the germline V gene. The CDR3 is 14 residues long. Trimming pared 3 bases from V and 6 bases from J, leaving 12 bases between. DNA of the CDR3: TGTGCCAGCAGCGCATCACTCGAAGCCGGGGAGCTGTTTTTT. The encoded protein is CASSASLEAGELFF. The full variable domain, in which reference TRBV9 and TRBJ2-2 provide the parts outside the CDR3, is DSGVTQTPKHLITATGQRVTLRCSPRSGDLSVYWYQQSLDQGLQFLIQYYNGEERAKGNILERFSAQQFPDLHSELNLSSLELGDSALYFCASSASLEAGELFFGEGSRLTVL.